This T cell receptor (beta chain) is from a study of blood T cell repertoires in COVID-19. Study-level information: From T cells, B-cell-depleted T cells, or PBMCs came the material, which was cDNA or gDNA.

Trimming took 0 bases from V and 5 from J; bases not matched to a gene: 4. Germline V gene data show CDR1 as SGHDT and CDR2 as YYEEEE. CDR3 length equals 15 residues. TCRdb's table, derived via immunoSEQ multiplex PCR, lists solely in-frame clones and lacks some. This sample yields approximately 170,000 clones, of which roughly 84% are seen a single time; approximately 7% belongs to the top ten. The Seattle patients, enrolled during active infection, were followed longitudinally. The V call is TRBV5-6, the J call TRBJ1-4; TRBD1 matches 7 bases. The TCR originated in a man older than 75 with COVID-19, enrolled during active disease. Specimen: peripheral blood. This CDR3 reads CASSLVGTDNEKLFF. The DNA for the CDR3 is TGTGCCAGCAGCTTGGTTGGGACAGACAATGAAAAACTGTTTTTT.